A selection of T cell receptor beta chains follows, all from one sample in a study of CD8 T cells in ankylosing spondylitis. One entry per CDR3 protein results from TCRdb running MiXCR on the 5' RACE reads. The table lists just under 550,000 distinct CDR3 sequences, 12% of them singletons. Sequenced input: blood, either unsorted or a sorted T cell fraction (not recorded which). Receptor source: a male donor with ankylosing spondylitis. Both conserved end residues are part of each CDR3. A D gene is named only where the DNA matches it firmly. Size is stated for part of the rows, as once, few or many counts, or as a class when the clone is expanded.

CDR3	DNA	D	size	V	J
CASSLGHGDNQPQHF	TGCGCCAGCAGCTTGGGCCACGGGGACAATCAGCCCCAGCATTTT	NA	few	TRBV5-1	TRBJ1-5
CSVEQNYGYTF	TGCAGCGTTGAACAGAACTATGGCTACACCTTC	NA	few	TRBV29-1	TRBJ1-2
CASSAGSYGYTF	TGCGCCAGCAGCGCAGGGAGCTATGGCTACACCTTC	NA	NA	TRBV5-1	TRBJ1-2
CASSLQGARGSPLHF	TGTGCCAGCAGCCTACAGGGGGCAAGAGGTTCACCCCTCCACTTT	TRBD1	few	TRBV12-3/TRBV12-4	TRBJ1-6
CASSQLAGIETQYF	TGTGCCAGCAGCCAACTCGCGGGGATAGAGACCCAGTACTTC	NA	NA	TRBV14	TRBJ2-5
CASSQDTGLLREQYF	TGTGCCAGCAGCCAAGACACCGGGCTACTGAGGGAGCAGTACTTC	NA	many	TRBV3-1	TRBJ2-7
CASSPNLMEGANVLTF	TGTGCCAGCTCACCCAACCTTATGGAGGGGGCCAACGTCCTGACTTTC	NA	few	TRBV18	TRBJ2-6
CASSALAGENEQFF	TGTGCCAGCAGCGCCTTAGCGGGAGAAAATGAGCAGTTCTTC	TRBD2	many	TRBV7-2	TRBJ2-1
CASSQVMSTDSSYNEQFF	TGTGCCAGCAGCCAAGTCATGTCGACAGACAGCTCCTACAATGAGCAGTTCTTC	NA	few	TRBV3-1	TRBJ2-1
CASSLGLQGAGNTIYF	TGTGCCAGCAGCTTAGGCCTACAGGGCGCCGGAAACACCATATATTTT	NA	many	TRBV7-8	TRBJ1-3
CSVEEASGGPDTQYF	TGCAGCGTTGAAGAAGCTAGCGGAGGGCCAGATACGCAGTATTTT	TRBD2	NA	TRBV29-1	TRBJ2-3
CSATPVREGHGYEQYF	TGCAGTGCTACGCCAGTTCGGGAGGGCCATGGGTACGAGCAGTACTTC	TRBD2	few	TRBV20-1	TRBJ2-7
CSARETGPRGYTF	TGCAGTGCTAGGGAAACAGGGCCTCGGGGCTACACCTTC	NA	few	TRBV20-1	TRBJ1-2
CASSQVPRDGELFF	TGTGCCAGCAGCCAAGTCCCCAGAGACGGGGAGCTGTTTTTT	NA	few	TRBV4-2	TRBJ2-2
CASSLPQGRTGELFF	TGTGCCAGCAGCTTACCGCAGGGGAGAACCGGGGAGCTGTTTTTT	NA	NA	TRBV13	TRBJ2-2
CASSSGGRGNEQFF	TGTGCCAGCAGCTCCGGCGGGAGAGGCAATGAGCAGTTCTTC	TRBD2	many	TRBV11-2	TRBJ2-1
CASSLGGSGEQFF	TGTGCCAGCAGCTTAGGCGGGAGTGGTGAGCAGTTCTTC	TRBD2	few	TRBV5-5	TRBJ2-1
CASNPGTSTQYF	TGTGCCAGCAACCCGGGGACTTCTACGCAGTATTTT	NA	many	TRBV6-2/TRBV6-3	TRBJ2-3
CASSQRGGGAYGYTF	TGTGCCAGCAGCCAACGTGGAGGGGGTGCCTATGGCTACACCTTC	NA	few	TRBV4-2	TRBJ1-2
CASSLPSGWDSYEQYF	TGTGCCAGCAGCTTACCCTCGGGGTGGGATTCCTACGAGCAGTACTTC	NA	NA	TRBV7-8	TRBJ2-7
CASSTPTGTGELFF	TGTGCCAGTAGTACCCCAACAGGGACCGGGGAGCTGTTTTTT	NA	few	TRBV19	TRBJ2-2
CASTKREAIETQYF	TGCGCCAGCACGAAGCGGGAGGCCATAGAGACCCAGTACTTC	TRBD2	NA	TRBV5-1	TRBJ2-5
CASSDGGLSGNTIYF	TGCGCCAGCTCGGACGGGGGCCTCTCTGGAAACACCATATATTTT	NA	NA	TRBV5-1	TRBJ1-3
CASSLSRTANTEAFF	TGCGCCAGCAGCTTGAGTCGGACAGCAAACACTGAAGCTTTCTTT	NA	few	TRBV5-1	TRBJ1-1
CASSLQTSGGEQYF	TGTGCCAGCTCACTCCAAACTAGCGGAGGCGAGCAGTACTTC	TRBD2	NA	TRBV18	TRBJ2-7
CASSLLLGRETQYF	TGTGCCAGCAGCTTACTTCTAGGACGGGAGACCCAGTACTTC	NA	few	TRBV11-2	TRBJ2-5
CSVRWGSNYGYTF	TGCAGTGTGAGATGGGGGTCTAACTATGGCTACACCTTC	NA	NA	TRBV20-1	TRBJ1-2
CASSLGGGSEETQYF	TGTGCCAGCTCACTCGGCGGCGGGAGTGAAGAGACCCAGTACTTC	TRBD2	NA	TRBV18	TRBJ2-5
CSARGGLAGVGEQYF	TGCAGTGCTAGAGGTGGACTAGCGGGAGTGGGCGAGCAGTACTTC	TRBD2	few	TRBV20-1	TRBJ2-7
CASTDRLNTGELFF	TGTGCCAGCACGGACAGGCTGAACACCGGGGAGCTGTTTTTT	TRBD1	few	TRBV25-1	TRBJ2-2
CAWTPRDRGVNTQYF	TGTGCCTGGACTCCCCGGGACAGGGGGGTAAATACGCAGTATTTT	TRBD1	NA	TRBV30	TRBJ2-3
CASSQPIGGRETQYF	TGTGCCAGCAGCCAGCCTATCGGGGGACGAGAGACCCAGTACTTC	NA	many	TRBV3-1	TRBJ2-5
CASSPGGTSGTEEFF	TGTGCCAGCAGCCCCGGGGGGACTAGCGGGACCGAGGAGTTCTTC	TRBD2	few	TRBV7-2	TRBJ2-1
CASSLKGQGVF	TGTGCCAGCAGCTTGAAGGGCCAGGGGGTCTTC	TRBD1	NA	TRBV7-2	TRBJ2-1
CASSPGINTGELFF	TGTGCCAGCAGCCCCGGGATTAACACCGGGGAGCTGTTTTTT	NA	NA	TRBV7-9	TRBJ2-2
CASSSVGAQGFSNEKLFF	TGTGCCAGCAGTTCGGTCGGGGCCCAAGGATTTTCTAATGAAAAACTGTTTTTT	NA	few	TRBV12-3/TRBV12-4	TRBJ1-4
CASSANRDTEAFF	TGTGCCAGCAGCGCCAACAGGGACACTGAAGCTTTCTTT	NA	NA	TRBV9	TRBJ1-1
CASSQTVHSSEPQHF	TGTGCCAGCAGCCAGACCGTACACTCGAGCGAGCCCCAGCATTTT	NA	NA	TRBV4-2	TRBJ1-5
CAISGSASGISREQYF	TGTGCCATCAGTGGTAGTGCTAGCGGGATAAGCAGGGAGCAGTACTTC	TRBD2	NA	TRBV10-3	TRBJ2-7
CSVGPQETQYF	TGCAGCGTTGGGCCCCAAGAGACCCAGTACTTC	NA	many	TRBV29-1	TRBJ2-5
CASSVDRANTGELFF	TGTGCCAGCAGCGTAGACAGGGCGAACACCGGGGAGCTGTTTTTT	NA	NA	TRBV9	TRBJ2-2
CASSFKSTNTEAFF	TGTGCCAGCAGTTTTAAGTCAACAAACACTGAAGCTTTCTTT	NA	NA	TRBV12-3/TRBV12-4	TRBJ1-1
CASSQGSQVTAGNEQFF	TGCGCCAGCAGCCAAGGGTCACAGGTAACTGCTGGCAATGAGCAGTTCTTC	NA	NA	TRBV4-1	TRBJ2-1
CASSPRLTGEDF	TGTGCCAGCAGTCCACGCTTAACCGGGGAGGACTTC	NA	few	TRBV28	TRBJ2-7
CSARRDRVNTEAFF	TGCAGTGCTAGACGGGACAGGGTGAACACTGAAGCTTTCTTT	TRBD1	few	TRBV20-1	TRBJ1-1
CSARGQGSWNTEAFF	TGCAGTGCTCGTGGACAGGGGTCCTGGAACACTGAAGCTTTCTTT	TRBD1	many	TRBV20-1	TRBJ1-1
CSVDLIGTPYGYTF	TGCAGCGTTGACCTAATAGGGACTCCCTATGGCTACACCTTC	NA	NA	TRBV29-1	TRBJ1-2